This record covers a single TCR beta chain. There are a few counts of this clonotype. Which antigen it targets is not known. Base quality data are lacking; no much larger clone is found one base away. The data originate from a study of blood T cells in healthy people across ages (dated by TCRdb to the mid-2010s). The study in broad terms: In model experiments, roughly one uniquely barcoded TCR beta cDNA molecule per two T cells was captured by template switching. The donors were divided into four age groups: young (average roughly 17 years), middle-aged (approximately 41), aged (approximately 62) and long-lived (more than 75). Donors of different ages were randomly distributed across sequencing lanes to avoid experimental bias. For two donors (one aged 18 to 30 and one aged 80 or older), the study analyzed two additional independent replicas of 1 million unique cDNA reads from the same blood draw. To track age-related changes in TCR beta repertoire diversity, the study relied on deep sequencing normalized with unique cDNA molecular identifiers.

The 39 donors, aged about 6 to 100 years, were systemically healthy Caucasian individuals from Russia. Around 10 milliliters of peripheral blood were collected from each donor into EDTA-treated Vacutainer tubes. Ficoll-Paque density-gradient centrifugation was used to isolate PBMCs, with at least 7 million per sample. Trizol reagent was used to extract total RNA from PBMCs, with at least 6 micrograms per sample. Naive CD45RAhigh/CD27high T cell percentages were measured by flow cytometry on a PBMC aliquot from every donor. Study-level results and caveats: A strong correlation was found between observed TCR beta diversity and the percentage of naive T cells measured by flow cytometry. As age increased, observed TCR beta diversity per million T cells dropped in a roughly linear way, and a significant reduction was already evident by age 40. Bulk unsorted PBMC profiling prevented conclusive comparison of naive and antigen-experienced compartments. The long-lived group showed more naive CD4+ T cells, fewer expanded clones and increased TCR diversity than the aged group, suggesting age selection. Because donor CMV infection status was unknown, age-related changes in expanded clonotypes were potentially confounded. Estimates of total diversity based on one million sequenced T cells were regarded as lower bounds and as underestimates.

From cysteine to phenylalanine, the CDR3 is 17 amino acids long. This entry keeps only the CDR3 DNA: 51 bases, framed from base 1. The trim is 4 bases for V and 2 bases for J, with a gap of 20 bases between the germline ends. The germline V gene (reference sequence) gives CDR1 as SEHNR and CDR2 as FQNEAQ. Libraries were prepared through 5' RACE. The data were produced on an Illumina HiSeq 2500. A second PCR of roughly 7 to 12 cycles was performed with a sample-barcoded 5' primer and a J-beta primer mix. A template-switch 5' adaptor carrying 12 random nucleotides introduced a unique molecular identifier onto each TCR beta cDNA molecule. At least 2.5 million CDR3-containing paired-end reads were obtained from each sample. First-strand cDNA synthesis was performed from all RNA using the Mint cDNA synthesis kit, with priming by a TRBC-specific oligonucleotide. Following uracil-DNA glycosylase treatment, a first 18-cycle PCR with universal primers M1SS and BC2_uni_R was performed on all cDNA. Regarding the original processing steps: Normalization of each sample was performed by random selection of 1 million high-quality reads, each carrying a distinct molecular identifier. Instead of being binned into consensus sequences, reads that shared molecular identifiers were thrown out. MiTCR, with a Q25 quality threshold and the strictest error-elimination algorithm, was used for CDR3 identification, clonotype clustering and error correction. A nonparametric unseen species model with Euler transformation was used to estimate a lower bound on total TCR beta diversity. Through fastp at Q25 and MiXCR, TCRdb rebuilt clones from the public reads, retaining in-frame beta chains. Rows are combined by CDR3 protein, so each entry shows the most common genes and DNA. The V and J calls shown here were made by TCRdb, not taken from the authors' results. This sample has hundreds of thousands of distinct CDR3 sequences in its table, and approximately 49% of those were observed once. The ten largest make up roughly 30% of the sample.

This sequence was found in an older woman in good health. The chain is encoded by TRBV7-9 joined to TRBJ2-5; D gene: possibly TRBD2, on 6 matching bases. Sequencing was done on a sample of blood. The base sequence is TGTGCCAGCAGCTCCTCACTAGCAGCCTCCCCTCAAGAGACCCAGTACTTC. The resulting protein is CASSSSLAASPQETQYF.